This T cell receptor beta chain was obtained from a study of molecular identifiers for immune sequencing clone quantification. Study findings and constraints: Beyond 20 RNA copies, clones held over 97% of effector molecules, compared with under 1% in naive cells.

TCRdb re-called the PCR reads with MiXCR, one entry per CDR3 protein. Among just over 40,000 distinct CDR3 sequences listed, about 24% were seen once. The germline V and J ends were trimmed by 3 bases and 1 base, with 7 bases remaining between them. The CDR3 covers 14 residues. Germline-derived CDR1 and CDR2 are MNHEY and SMNVEV (reference sequence). This clonotype came up many times. What it recognizes is unknown. Sequencing used naive CD8+ T cells from blood, with Jurkat cell RNA spiked in. Noted subset: FACS-sorted CD8+CD4-CCR7+CD45RA+ naive T cells. This receptor was identified in a human donor in good health. Some libraries in this study had Jurkat cell RNA spiked in. This sequence joins TRBV27 and TRBJ1-5, with a tentative D call TRBD1 (5 bases). DNA of the CDR3: TGTGCCAGCAGTTTCGGGGGAAGCAATCAGCCCCAGCATTTT. It codes for CASSFGGSNQPQHF.